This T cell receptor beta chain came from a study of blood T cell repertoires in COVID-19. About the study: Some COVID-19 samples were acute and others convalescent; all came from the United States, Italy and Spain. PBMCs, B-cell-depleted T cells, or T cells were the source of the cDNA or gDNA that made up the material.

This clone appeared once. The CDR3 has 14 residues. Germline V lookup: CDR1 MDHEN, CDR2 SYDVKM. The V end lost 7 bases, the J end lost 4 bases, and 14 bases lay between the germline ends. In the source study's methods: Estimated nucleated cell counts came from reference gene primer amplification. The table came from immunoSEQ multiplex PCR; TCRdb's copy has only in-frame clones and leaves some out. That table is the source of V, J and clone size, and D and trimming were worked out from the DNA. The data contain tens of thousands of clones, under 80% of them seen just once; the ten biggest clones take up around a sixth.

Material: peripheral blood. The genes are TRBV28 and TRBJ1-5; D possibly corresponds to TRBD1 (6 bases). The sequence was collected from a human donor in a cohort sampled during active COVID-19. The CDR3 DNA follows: TGTGCCAGCACCGGGGGGCACTCGAATCAGCCCCAGCATTTT. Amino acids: CASTGGHSNQPQHF. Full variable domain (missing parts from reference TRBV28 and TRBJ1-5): DVKVTQSSRYLVKRTGEKVFLECVQDMDHENMFWYRQDPGLGLRLIYFSYDVKMKEKGDIPEGYSVSREKKERFSLILESASTNQTSMYLCASTGGHSNQPQHFGDGTRLSIL.